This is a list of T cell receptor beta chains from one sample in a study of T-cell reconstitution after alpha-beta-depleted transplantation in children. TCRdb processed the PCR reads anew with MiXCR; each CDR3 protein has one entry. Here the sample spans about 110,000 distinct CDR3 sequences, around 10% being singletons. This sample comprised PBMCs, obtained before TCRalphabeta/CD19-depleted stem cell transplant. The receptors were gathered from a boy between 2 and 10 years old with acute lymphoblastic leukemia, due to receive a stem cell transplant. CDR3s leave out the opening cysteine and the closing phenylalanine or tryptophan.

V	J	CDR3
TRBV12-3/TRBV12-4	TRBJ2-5	ASRHRLAGGETQY
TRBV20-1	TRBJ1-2	SARDSGDYGYT
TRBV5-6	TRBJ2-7	ASSYSEGGAD
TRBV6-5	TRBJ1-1	ASSYPPMGNTEAF
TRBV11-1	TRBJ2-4	ASSFTRGTSQGSKNIQY
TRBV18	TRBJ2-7	ASSPGLVSEQY
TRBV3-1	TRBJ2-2	ASSQNVGGRNTGELF
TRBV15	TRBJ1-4	ATSRTTDRGLF
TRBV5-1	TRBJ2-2	ASSFEYTGELF
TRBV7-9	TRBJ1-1	ASSSLGQPNTEAF
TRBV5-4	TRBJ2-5	ASSLLGPQETQY
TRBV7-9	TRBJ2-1	APNRDRYNEQF
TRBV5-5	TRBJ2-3	ASSPYGLPRLTDTQY
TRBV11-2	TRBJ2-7	ASSPGFSSYEQY
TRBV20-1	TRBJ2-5	SATKVGLETQY
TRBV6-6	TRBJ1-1	ASSQGGGTEAF
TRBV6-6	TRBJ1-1	ASRPQDREAF
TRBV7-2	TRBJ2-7	ASSLGQGRTYEQY
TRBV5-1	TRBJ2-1	ASSLARGPFANEQF
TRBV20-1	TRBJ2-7	SARVAVRWGRDEQY
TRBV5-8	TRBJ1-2	ASSSGTGAPRNYGYT
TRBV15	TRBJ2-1	ATGPGQGYNEQF
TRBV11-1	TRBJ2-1	ASSLTLGGFGSYNEQF
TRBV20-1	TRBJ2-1	SARGMRSEQF
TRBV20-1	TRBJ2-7	SAEGQSSYEQY
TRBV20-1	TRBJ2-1	SARDLGRGLPNEQF
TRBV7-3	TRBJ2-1	ASSLGRRSSYNEQF
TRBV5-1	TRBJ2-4	ASSLGSGGYKNIQY
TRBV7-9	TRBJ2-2	ASSPDTGFHGELF
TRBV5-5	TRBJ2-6	ASSLRSGKQT
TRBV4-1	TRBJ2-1	ASSQERGSYAYNEQF
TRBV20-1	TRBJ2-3	SARDPNASTDTQY
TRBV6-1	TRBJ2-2	ASTEGGTGELF
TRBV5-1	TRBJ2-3	ASSLEGIGTDTQY
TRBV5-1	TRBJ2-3	ASSLLAGETDTQY
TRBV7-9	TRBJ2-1	ASSGAGTGTFAEQF
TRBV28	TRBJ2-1	ASSPSLAENEQF
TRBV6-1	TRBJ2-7	ASLGDRKFYEQY
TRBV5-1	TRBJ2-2	ASRDTGVNTGELF
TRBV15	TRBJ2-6	ATSRDHGLGQGANVLT
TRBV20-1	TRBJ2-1	SARPKSDYEQF
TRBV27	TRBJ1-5	ASSPDRAYQPQH
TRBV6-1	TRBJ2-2	ASGYPHLGGELF
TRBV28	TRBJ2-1	ASSWGLAGALGYEQF
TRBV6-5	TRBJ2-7	ASSLRGLAGGEQY
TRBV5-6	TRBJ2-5	ASSTPRDRQETQY
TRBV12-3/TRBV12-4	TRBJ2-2	ASTKPGLPGTGELF